These 11 T cell receptor beta chains came from one sample sequenced in a study of T cells in Graves' hyperthyroidism and ophthalmopathy. RNA transcripts provided the source from which TCR beta CDR3 regions were amplified. TCR CDR3 underwent first-round RT-PCR with the HTBI primer set. TCRdb re-derived calls from the multiplex PCR reads in MiXCR, one entry per CDR3 protein. The repertoire includes hundreds of thousands of distinct CDR3 sequences, 16% of them detected once, and less than 3.5% sits in the top ten. The sample comprised blood. These receptors were taken from a woman between 35 and 50 years old with Graves' ophthalmopathy.

This clonotype was detected many times. The J gene is TRBJ1-2, the V gene TRBV30, with D possibly matching TRBD1 (5 bases). The V end was cut by 3 bases, the J end by 2 bases, with 13 bases between. The CDR3 sequence is 14 residues long. Germline CDR1 is GTSNPN and CDR2 is SVGIG (reference sequence). As DNA, the CDR3 is TGTGCCTGGAGCACGTACGAGGGGAACTATGGCTACACCTTC. As protein: CAWSTYEGNYGYTF. The variable domain in full, completed from reference TRBV30 and TRBJ1-2, reads SQTIHQWPATLVQPVGSPLSLECTVEGTSNPNLYWYRQAAGRGLQLLFYSVGIGQISSEVPQNLSASRPQDRQFILSSKKLLLSDSGFYLCAWSTYEGNYGYTFGSGTRLTVV.

The V call is TRBV7-6, the J call TRBJ2-1; D not resolved. V gave up 5 bases and J gave up 5 bases, with 13 bases separating them. The CDR3 spans 14 residues. CDR1 and CDR2 (germline): SGHVS, FNYEAQ. The CDR3 nucleotides read TGTGCCAGCAGCCCCAGGTACCCTGACAATGAGCAGTTCTTC. It is translated as CASSPRYPDNEQFF.

The chain employs TRBV12-3 or TRBV12-4 and TRBJ1-4; the D is unclear. The CDR3 totals 14 residues. The V end was cut by 3 bases, the J end by 7 bases, with 12 bases between. The CDR3 loop reads CASSFTGAPEKLFF. For the CDR3, the DNA is TGTGCCAGCAGTTTTACGGGAGCCCCTGAAAAACTGTTTTTT.

This clonotype was recorded many times. The chain is built from TRBV25-1 and TRBJ1-2; tentatively, D is TRBD1 (6 bases). Trimming stripped 3 bases from V and 3 bases from J, with 11 bases between. The length of the CDR3 is 14 residues. Germline CDR1 reads MGHDK; CDR2 reads SYGVNS. In DNA form, the CDR3 reads TGTGCCAGCAGTGAGGCGGGGGCTTACTATGGCTACACCTTC. Translating it yields CASSEAGAYYGYTF.

In this sample, this clonotype turned up many times. This chain links TRBV18 with TRBJ1-2, with 9 nucleotides matching TRBD1. This CDR3 is 14 amino acids long. Trimming removed 4 bases from V and 3 bases from J; junction bases left unmatched: 3. CDR1 and CDR2 (germline): KGHSH, LQKENI. The CDR3 loop reads CASSRTGDDYGYTF. CDR3 DNA: TGTGCCAGCTCACGGACAGGGGATGACTATGGCTACACCTTC.

The chain links TRBV7-8 to TRBJ2-7; D is perhaps TRBD2 (5 bases). V was trimmed by 0 bases and J by 3 bases, leaving 18 bases between them. The CDR3 totals 17 residues. Germline V gene sequence: CDR1 SGHVS, CDR2 FQNEAQ. CDR3 nucleotides: TGTGCCAGCAGCTTAGCGCCCCGGGGTCCCGCCGACTACGAGCAGTACTTC. Translation gives CASSLAPRGPADYEQYF. The full variable domain, completed using reference TRBV7-8 and TRBJ2-7, is GAGVSQSPRYKVAKRGQDVALRCDPISGHVSLFWYQQALGQGPEFLTYFQNEAQLDKSGLPSDRFFAERPEGSVSTLKIQRTQQEDSAVYLCASSLAPRGPADYEQYFGPGTRLTVT.

J is TRBJ2-2 and V is TRBV5-8; a possible D gene is TRBD1 (5 bases). Trimming cost V 5 bases and J 4 bases, with 12 bases left between them. CDR1 and CDR2 from the germline V gene are SGHTS and YDEGEE. The CDR3 runs 14 residues. The CDR3 DNA follows: TGTGCCAGCAGATTACCAGGGATCACCGGGGAGCTGTTTTTT. Translation gives CASRLPGITGELFF. Combining the CDR3 with reference TRBV5-8 and TRBJ2-2 gives the whole variable domain EAGVTQSPTHLIKTRGQQATLRCSPISGHTSVYWYQQALGLGLQFLLWYDEGEERNRGNFPPRFSGRQFPNYSSELNVNALELEDSALYLCASRLPGITGELFFGEGSRLTVL.

At least ten counts were recorded for this clonotype. The rearrangement uses TRBV5-1 and TRBJ2-7; TRBD2 matches at 10 bases. Germline V gene lookup returns CDR1 SGHRS and CDR2 YFSETQ. J was trimmed by 3 bases and V by 4 bases; bases with no gene match: 7. There are 15 residues in the CDR3. CDR3 DNA sequence: TGCGCCAGCAGCACAGGACTAGCGGACTTCTACGAGCAGTACTTC. Translation: CASSTGLADFYEQYF.

This chain links TRBV28 with TRBJ2-1, with 16 bases that match TRBD2. The germline V gene encodes CDR1 MDHEN and CDR2 SYDVKM. V shed 5 bases and J 9 bases; nucleotides not matched to a gene: 7. The CDR3 totals 16 residues. The DNA for the CDR3 is TGTGCCAGCAGTCAACGGGGACTAGCGGGAGGGAGTGAGCAGTTCTTC. Amino acid sequence: CASSQRGLAGGSEQFF.

The chain carries TRBV6-1 and TRBJ1-6; D uncertain. The V end lost 1 base, the J end lost 0 bases, and 16 bases lay between the germline ends. The CDR3 extends over 19 amino acids. CDR1 is MNHNS and CDR2 is SASEGT in the germline V gene. The CDR3 reads CASSEVKENQSSYNSPLHF. As DNA, the CDR3 is TGTGCCAGCAGTGAAGTGAAGGAAAATCAGAGCTCCTATAATTCACCCCTCCACTTT.

Many counts were recorded for this clonotype. The chain is built from TRBV20-1 and TRBJ2-1; TRBD2 matches 9 bases. Germline assignment: CDR1 DFQATT and CDR2 SNEGSKA (reference sequence). The CDR3 has 15 residues. V shed 7 bases and J 9 bases; nucleotides not matched to a gene: 16. The CDR3 DNA reads as TGCAGTGTTACCAGCGGGGGGAGCCCTTTTGGTGAGCAGTTCTTC. This gives the protein CSVTSGGSPFGEQFF.